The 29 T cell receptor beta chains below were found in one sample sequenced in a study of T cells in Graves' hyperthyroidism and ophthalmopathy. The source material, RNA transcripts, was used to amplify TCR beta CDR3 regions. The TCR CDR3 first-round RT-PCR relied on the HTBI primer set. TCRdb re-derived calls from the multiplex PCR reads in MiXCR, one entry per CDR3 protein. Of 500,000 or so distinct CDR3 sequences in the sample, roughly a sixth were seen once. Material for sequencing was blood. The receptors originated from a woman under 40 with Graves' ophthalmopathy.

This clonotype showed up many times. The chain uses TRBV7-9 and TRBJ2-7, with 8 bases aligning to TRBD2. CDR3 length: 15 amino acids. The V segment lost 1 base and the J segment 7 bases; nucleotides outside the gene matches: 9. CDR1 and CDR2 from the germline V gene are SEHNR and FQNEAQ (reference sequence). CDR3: CASSLGGLAGEEQYF. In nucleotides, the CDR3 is TGTGCCAGCAGCTTAGGAGGGCTAGCGGGCGAGGAGCAGTACTTC. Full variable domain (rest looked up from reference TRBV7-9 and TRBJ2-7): DTGVSQNPRHKITKRGQNVTFRCDPISEHNRLYWYRQTLGQGPEFLTYFQNEAQLEKSRLLSDRFSAERPKGSFSTLEIQRTEQGDSAMYLCASSLGGLAGEEQYFGPGTRLTVT.

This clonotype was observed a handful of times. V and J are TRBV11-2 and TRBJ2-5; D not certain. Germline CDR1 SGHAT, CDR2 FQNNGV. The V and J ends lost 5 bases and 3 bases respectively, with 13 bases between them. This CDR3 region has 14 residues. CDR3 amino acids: CASSPRTTEETQYF. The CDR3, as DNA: TGTGCCAGCAGCCCGCGGACCACCGAAGAGACCCAGTACTTC.

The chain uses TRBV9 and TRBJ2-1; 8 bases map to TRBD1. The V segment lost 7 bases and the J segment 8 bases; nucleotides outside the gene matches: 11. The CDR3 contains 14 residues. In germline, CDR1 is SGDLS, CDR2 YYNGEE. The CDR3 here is CASAREQGGDEQFF. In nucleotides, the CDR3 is TGTGCCAGCGCTAGGGAACAGGGGGGAGATGAGCAGTTCTTC.

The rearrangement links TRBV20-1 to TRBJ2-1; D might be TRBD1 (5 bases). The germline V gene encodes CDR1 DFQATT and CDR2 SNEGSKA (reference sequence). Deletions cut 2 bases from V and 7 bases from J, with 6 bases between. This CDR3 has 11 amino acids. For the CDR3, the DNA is TGCAGTGCTAGACAGGGAAATGAGCAGTTCTTC. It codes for CSARQGNEQFF.

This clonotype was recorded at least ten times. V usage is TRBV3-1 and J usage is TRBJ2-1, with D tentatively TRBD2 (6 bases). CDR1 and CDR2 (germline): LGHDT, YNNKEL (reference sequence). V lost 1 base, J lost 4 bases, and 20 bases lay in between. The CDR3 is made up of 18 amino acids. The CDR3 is CASSQGGRRDSRYNEQFF. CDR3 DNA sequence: TGTGCCAGCAGCCAAGGCGGGCGGCGGGACTCGAGGTACAATGAGCAGTTCTTC.

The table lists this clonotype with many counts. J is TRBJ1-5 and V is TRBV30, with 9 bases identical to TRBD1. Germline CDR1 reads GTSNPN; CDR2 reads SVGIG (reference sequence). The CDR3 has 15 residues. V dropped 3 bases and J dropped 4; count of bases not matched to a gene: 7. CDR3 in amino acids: CAWSGTGLLNQPQHF. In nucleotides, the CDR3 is TGTGCCTGGAGCGGGACAGGGCTGCTGAATCAGCCCCAGCATTTT.

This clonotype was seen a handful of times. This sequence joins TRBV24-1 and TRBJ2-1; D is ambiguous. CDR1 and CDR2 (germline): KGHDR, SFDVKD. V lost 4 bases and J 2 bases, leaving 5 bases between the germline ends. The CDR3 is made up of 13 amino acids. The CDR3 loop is CATSDSTYNEQFF. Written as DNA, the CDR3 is TGTGCCACCAGTGACTCGACCTACAATGAGCAGTTCTTC.

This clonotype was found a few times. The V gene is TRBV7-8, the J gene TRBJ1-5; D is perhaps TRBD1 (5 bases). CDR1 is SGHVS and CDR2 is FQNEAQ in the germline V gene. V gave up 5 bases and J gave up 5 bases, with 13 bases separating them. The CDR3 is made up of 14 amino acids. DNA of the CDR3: TGTGCCAGCAGCACCCCAGGGTGGGATCAGCCCCAGCATTTT. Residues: CASSTPGWDQPQHF.

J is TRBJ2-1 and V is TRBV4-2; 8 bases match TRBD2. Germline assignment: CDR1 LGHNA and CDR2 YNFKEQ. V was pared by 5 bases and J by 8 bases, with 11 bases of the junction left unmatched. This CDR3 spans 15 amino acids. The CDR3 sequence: CASSSKAGASDEQFF. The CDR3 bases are TGTGCCAGCAGCTCGAAAGCGGGAGCCAGCGATGAGCAGTTCTTC.

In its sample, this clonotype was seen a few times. DNA for the CDR3: TGTGCCACCAAGCCCCCGGGACAGGGGTGGGAGACCCAGTACTTC. Its protein is CATKPPGQGWETQYF. This chain links TRBV6-1 with TRBJ2-5, with 10 nucleotides matching TRBD1. CDR1 is MNHNS and CDR2 is SASEGT in the germline V gene. The ends lost 10 bases at V and 5 bases at J; junction bases unmatched: 13. CDR3 size: 15 residues.

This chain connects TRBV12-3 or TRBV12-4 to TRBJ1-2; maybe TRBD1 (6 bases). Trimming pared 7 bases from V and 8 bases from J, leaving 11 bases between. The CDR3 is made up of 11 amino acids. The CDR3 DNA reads TGTGCCAGCACCCTAGGGGGGGGCTACACCTTC. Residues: CASTLGGGYTF.

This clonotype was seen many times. The CDR3 is CAISESETGTNYGYTF. The CDR3 nucleotides are TGTGCCATCAGTGAGTCTGAGACAGGGACTAACTATGGCTACACCTTC. The V call is TRBV10-3, the J call TRBJ1-2; 7 positions match TRBD1. The germline gives CDR1 ENHRY, CDR2 SYGVKD. This CDR3 is 16 amino acids long. The J segment lost 0 bases and the V segment lost 0 bases, leaving 4 bases of the junction unmatched.

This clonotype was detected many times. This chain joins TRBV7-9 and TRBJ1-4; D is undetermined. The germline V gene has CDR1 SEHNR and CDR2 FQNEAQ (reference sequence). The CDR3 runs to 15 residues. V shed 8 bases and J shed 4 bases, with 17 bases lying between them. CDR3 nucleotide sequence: TGTGCCAGCCGAGAAAGGTCGGGAAATAATGAAAAACTGTTTTTT. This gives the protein CASRERSGNNEKLFF.

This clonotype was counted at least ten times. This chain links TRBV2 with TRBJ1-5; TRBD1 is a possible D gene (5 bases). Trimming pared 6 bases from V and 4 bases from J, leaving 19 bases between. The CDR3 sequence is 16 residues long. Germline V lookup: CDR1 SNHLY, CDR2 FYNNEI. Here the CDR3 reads CASRKGKTIGNQPQHF. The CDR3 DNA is TGTGCCAGCAGGAAGGGGAAGACCATAGGGAATCAGCCCCAGCATTTT.

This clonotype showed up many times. CDR3 DNA sequence: TGCAGTGCTAGAGGGTTATATAGCAATCAGCCCCAGCATTTT. This gives the protein CSARGLYSNQPQHF. The chain links TRBV20-1 to TRBJ1-5; D is ambiguous. The V and J ends lost 1 base and 0 bases respectively, with 7 bases between them. This CDR3 region has 14 residues. Germline V gives CDR1 DFQATT, CDR2 SNEGSKA (reference sequence).

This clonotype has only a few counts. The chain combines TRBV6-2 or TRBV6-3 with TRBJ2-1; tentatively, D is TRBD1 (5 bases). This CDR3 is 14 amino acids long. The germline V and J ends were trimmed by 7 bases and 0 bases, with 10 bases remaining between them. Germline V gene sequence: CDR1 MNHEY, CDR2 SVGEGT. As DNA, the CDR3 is TGTGCCAGCATCCTTGACAGCTCCTACAATGAGCAGTTCTTC. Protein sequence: CASILDSSYNEQFF.

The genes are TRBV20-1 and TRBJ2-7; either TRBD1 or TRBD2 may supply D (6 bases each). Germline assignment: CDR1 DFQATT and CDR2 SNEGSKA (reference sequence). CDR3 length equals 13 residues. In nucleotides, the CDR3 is TGCAATGGGGGGCACCGAAGCTCCTACGAGCAGTACTTC. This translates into CNGGHRSSYEQYF.

For the CDR3, the DNA is TGTGCCAGCCGCTGGATCGGGACAGGGCTGAACTACGAGCAGTACTTC. Amino acid sequence: CASRWIGTGLNYEQYF. This chain uses TRBV6-2 or TRBV6-3 with TRBJ2-7; 9 bases align to TRBD1. V lost 8 bases to trimming and J lost 3 bases; unmatched junction nucleotides: 14. The CDR3 contains 16 residues. The germline V gene has CDR1 MNHEY and CDR2 SVGEGT.

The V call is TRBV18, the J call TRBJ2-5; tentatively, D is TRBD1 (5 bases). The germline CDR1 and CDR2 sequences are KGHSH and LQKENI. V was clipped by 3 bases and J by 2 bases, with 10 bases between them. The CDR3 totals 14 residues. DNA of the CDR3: TGTGCCAGCTCACCCGGACAAAAACAAGAGACCCAGTACTTC. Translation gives CASSPGQKQETQYF.

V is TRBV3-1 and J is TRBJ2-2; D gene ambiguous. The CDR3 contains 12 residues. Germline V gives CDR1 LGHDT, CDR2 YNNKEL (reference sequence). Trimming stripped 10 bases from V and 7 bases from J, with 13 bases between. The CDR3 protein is CATMGIIGELFF. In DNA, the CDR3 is TGTGCCACCATGGGCATCATCGGGGAGCTGTTTTTT.

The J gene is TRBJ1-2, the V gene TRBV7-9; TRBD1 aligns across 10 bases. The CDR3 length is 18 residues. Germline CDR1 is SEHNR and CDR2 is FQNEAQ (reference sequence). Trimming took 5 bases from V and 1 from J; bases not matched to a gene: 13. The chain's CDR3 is CASSQGSGQGIFNYGYTF. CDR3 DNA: TGTGCCAGCAGCCAAGGATCGGGACAGGGGATATTTAACTATGGCTACACCTTC.

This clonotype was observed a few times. In nucleotides, the CDR3 is TGTGCCAGCAGTTACTCGGATAGACTGTCCTACGAGCAGTACTTC. Translation gives CASSYSDRLSYEQYF. J is TRBJ2-7 and V is TRBV6-5, with D unresolved. V gave up 0 bases and J gave up 1 base, with 10 bases separating them. In germline, CDR1 is MNHEY, CDR2 SVGAGI. This CDR3 has 15 residues.

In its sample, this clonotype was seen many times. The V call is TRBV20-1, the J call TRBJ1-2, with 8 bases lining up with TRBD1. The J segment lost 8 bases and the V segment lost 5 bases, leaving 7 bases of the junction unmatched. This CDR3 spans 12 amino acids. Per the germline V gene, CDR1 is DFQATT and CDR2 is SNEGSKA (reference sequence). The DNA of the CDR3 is TGCAGTGCTTATGGACAGGGTGAAGGCTACACCTTC. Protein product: CSAYGQGEGYTF.

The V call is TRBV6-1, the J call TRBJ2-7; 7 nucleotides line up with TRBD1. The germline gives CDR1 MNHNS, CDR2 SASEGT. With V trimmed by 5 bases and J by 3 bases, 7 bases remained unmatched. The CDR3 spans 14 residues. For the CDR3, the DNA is TGTGCCAGCAGTTTTTCAGGGGGAATCTACGAGCAGTACTTC. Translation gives CASSFSGGIYEQYF.

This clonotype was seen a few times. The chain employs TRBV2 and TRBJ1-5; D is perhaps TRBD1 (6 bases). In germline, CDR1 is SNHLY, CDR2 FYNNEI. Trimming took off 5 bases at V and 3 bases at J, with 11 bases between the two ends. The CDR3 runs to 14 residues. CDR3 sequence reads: CASSTDSLNQPQHF. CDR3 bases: TGTGCCAGCAGTACGGACAGTCTCAATCAGCCCCAGCATTTT. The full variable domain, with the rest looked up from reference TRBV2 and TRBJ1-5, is EPEVTQTPSHQVTQMGQEVILRCVPISNHLYFYWYRQILGQKVEFLVSFYNNEISEKSEIFDDQFSVERPDGSNFTLKIRSTKLEDSAMYFCASSTDSLNQPQHFGDGTRLSIL.

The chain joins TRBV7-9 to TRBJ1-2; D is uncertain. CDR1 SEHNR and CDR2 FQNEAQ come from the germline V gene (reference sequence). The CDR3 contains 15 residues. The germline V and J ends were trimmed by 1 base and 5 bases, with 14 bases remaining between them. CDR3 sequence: CASSLGVRKPYGYTF. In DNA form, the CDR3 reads TGTGCCAGCAGCTTAGGGGTCAGGAAACCTTATGGCTACACCTTC.

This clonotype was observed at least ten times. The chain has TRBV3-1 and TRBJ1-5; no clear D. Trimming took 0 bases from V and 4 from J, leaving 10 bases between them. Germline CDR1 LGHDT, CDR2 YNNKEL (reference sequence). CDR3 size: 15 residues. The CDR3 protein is CASSQDPATNQPQHF. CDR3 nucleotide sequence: TGTGCCAGCAGCCAAGACCCGGCAACTAATCAGCCCCAGCATTTT.

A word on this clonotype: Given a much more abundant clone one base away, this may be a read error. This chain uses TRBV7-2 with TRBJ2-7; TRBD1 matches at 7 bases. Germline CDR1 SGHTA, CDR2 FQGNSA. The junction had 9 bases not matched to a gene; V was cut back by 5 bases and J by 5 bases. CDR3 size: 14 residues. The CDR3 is CASSRDSGRDEQYF. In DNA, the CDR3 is TGTGCCAGCAGCCGGGACAGTGGGCGCGACGAGCAGTACTTC.

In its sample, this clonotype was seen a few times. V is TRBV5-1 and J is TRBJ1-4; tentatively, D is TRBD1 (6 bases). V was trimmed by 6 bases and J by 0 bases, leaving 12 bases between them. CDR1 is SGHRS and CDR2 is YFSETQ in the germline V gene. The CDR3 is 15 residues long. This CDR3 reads CASKDRASTNEKLFF. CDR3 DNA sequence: TGCGCCAGCAAGGACAGAGCCTCAACTAATGAAAAACTGTTTTTT.